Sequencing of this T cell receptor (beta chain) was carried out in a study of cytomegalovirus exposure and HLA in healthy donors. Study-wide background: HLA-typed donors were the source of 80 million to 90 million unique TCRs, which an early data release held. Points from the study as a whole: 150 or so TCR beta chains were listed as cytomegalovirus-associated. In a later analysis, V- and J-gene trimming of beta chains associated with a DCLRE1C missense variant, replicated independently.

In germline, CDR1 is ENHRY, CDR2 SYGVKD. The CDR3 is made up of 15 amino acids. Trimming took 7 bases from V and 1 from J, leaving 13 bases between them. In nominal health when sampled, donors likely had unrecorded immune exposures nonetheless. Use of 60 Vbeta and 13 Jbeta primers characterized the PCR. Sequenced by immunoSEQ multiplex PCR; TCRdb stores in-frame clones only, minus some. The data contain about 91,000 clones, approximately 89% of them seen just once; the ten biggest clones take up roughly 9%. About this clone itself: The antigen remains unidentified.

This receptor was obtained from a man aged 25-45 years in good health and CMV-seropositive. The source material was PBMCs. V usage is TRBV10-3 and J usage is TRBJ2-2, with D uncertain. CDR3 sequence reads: CAIKREVMNTGELFF. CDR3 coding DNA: TGTGCCATCAAAAGAGAAGTAATGAACACCGGGGAGCTGTTTTTT.